The clone carrying this T cell receptor beta chain was recorded many times. Its antigen is still unknown. The TCRbeta library incorporated unique molecular identifiers. Each CDR3 protein is one row after TCRdb ran MiXCR on the PCR reads. The sample lists 210,000 or so distinct CDR3 sequences, about a tenth occurring once. The sample originates from a study of T-cell reconstitution after alpha-beta-depleted transplantation in children. Study findings and constraints: Several hundred expanded graft clones reportedly gave rise to the alpha-beta T cells present about two months after transplant.

From germline, CDR1 is MNHEY and CDR2 SVGAGI. V lost 6 bases, J lost 3 bases, and 9 bases lay in between. The CDR3 has 12 residues. Sequenced material: PBMCs, taken before TCRalphabeta/CD19-depleted stem cell transplant. This rearrangement joins TRBV6-5 to TRBJ2-7, with a tentative D call TRBD1 (5 bases). This sequence was found in a child in the first two years of life with acute myeloid leukemia, due to receive a stem cell transplant. The CDR3 is CASRGQYYEQYF. CDR3 bases: TGTGCCAGCAGAGGACAATACTACGAGCAGTACTTC.